This TCR beta chain was documented in a study of cytomegalovirus exposure and HLA in healthy donors (dated by TCRdb to 2016 to 2017). Turning to the overall study: According to an earlier analysis of 587 of the donors, 150 million to 200 million T cells yielded 120 million or so unique TCR beta sequences and around 280 Gb of sequence data. Both class I and class II loci were covered by HLA typing, at four-digit resolution. Among roughly 400 genotyped donors of the cohort, an average of roughly 230,000 unique TCR beta nucleotide sequences was sequenced per donor, of which about 18% were non-productive. To decide whether each TCR beta V gene segment behaved as functional or pseudogenic, an earlier analysis of approximately 600 of the donors relied on high-throughput TCR beta sequencing. Donor age, sex, ethnicity and CMV serostatus were collected together with the repertoire data. Using immunosequencing, the study profiled T cell repertoires from some 670 subjects and related those repertoires to cytomegalovirus serostatus. All discovery cohort repertoires had been generated using a single sequencing platform. The study combined high-throughput TCR immunosequencing, statistical association of individual TCRs with disease status, and machine learning to predict cytomegalovirus infection status. Roughly 5 DR-DQ haplotypes were handled as single units for association and clustering, since linkage in the cohort was strong. In a later analysis, previously published TCR beta repertoires from about 670 donors were re-analyzed and high-resolution HLA genotyping was added so that TCR occurrence patterns could be studied. In addition to the first cohort of 666 subjects, a separate validation cohort of 120 different subjects was used. Roughly 300 gigabases of sequencing data and 78 million or so unique TCR sequences were included in an early release covering 550 to 800 HLA-typed donors. Genome-wide SNP genotypes for about three fifths of the roughly 670 donors were used in a later genetic analysis, which treated that subset as a discovery cohort. Typing coverage differed by locus: A, B, C, DRB1 and DQB1 were typed in roughly 620-640 donors, DQA1 in 522, DPA1 in 600 to 610, and DPB1 in 450 to 480. In the later analysis, no new phenotypic data were used to find candidate immune exposures; instead, reliance was placed on TCR beta sequences and their occurrence across donors. Of the roughly 400 genotyped donors, about 84% fell in the genetic ancestry cluster associated with self-reported Caucasian donors. The aim of the study was to test whether cataloging public T cell receptors could identify signatures of past pathogen exposure. Study-wide findings and limitations: Most TCR sequences were observed very rarely across donors, whereas some public TCRs were present in many individuals. V-gene and J-gene trimming of TCR beta chains was associated with a missense DCLRE1C variant in a later genetic analysis, and the association was replicated in an independent cohort. According to the authors, the approach could potentially be generalized to other disease states and immunological phenotypes. When HLA alleles, especially DR and DQ, strongly co-occurred, TCR associations were difficult to assign to individual alleles. Immune exposure information for the cohort was limited to CMV serostatus. In a later analysis, HLA-associated TCR beta chains were found to be more clonally expanded and to have lower generation probabilities than equally common non-associated chains. The 87-base-pair reads could not distinguish some IMGT-functional V segments, including TRBV6-2 and TRBV6-3, so those segments were excluded. Because counts were too low, 15 to 20 rarely observed V segments, including chromosome 9 orphons, were excluded from the earlier analysis of 587 of the donors. In a later analysis, most CMV-associated TCR beta chains were found to appear HLA-restricted, with HLA associations seemingly driven largely by CMV exposure. The cohort was sequenced for TCR beta chains only, and without alpha or paired-chain data the features that could be detected were limited. An earlier analysis of around 500 of the donors showed that most TCR beta V segments appeared in productive rearrangements either about 90% or about 30% of the time, which broadly matched IMGT annotations. A further reported finding was that TCR beta sequences accurately predicted the HLA-A and HLA-B alleles for most subjects in the first cohort. Linkage disequilibrium might explain the correlated functional status among segregating V segments, but an unknown experimental factor could not be excluded. According to a later genetic analysis, donors in an Asian-associated ancestry cluster had fewer N-insertions in productive TCRs than the approximately 690-donor mean. According to a later analysis, parvovirus B19, influenza, CMV and Epstein-Barr virus appeared linked to several top co-occurrence clusters. The classifier was reported to diagnose cytomegalovirus status with high specificity and sensitivity in both the original and validation cohorts. HLA typing was unavailable for some donors at each locus, so association tests used only the typed subset. In the study, about 150 TCR beta chains were listed as associated with cytomegalovirus. A cluster of highly shared sequence variants was judged likely to be a technical artifact of the sequencing pipeline. In a later analysis, TCR association rates were found to vary across HLA loci, with the most associated TCRs seen for DRB1 alleles and the fewest for HLA-C alleles. In a later analysis, some 18,000 TCR beta sequences were associated with specific HLA alleles at a false discovery rate of 0.05. Roughly uniform sequencing depth across donors was assumed in presence/absence analyses, although this assumption may not hold. In vitro tests confirmed that a few of the cytomegalovirus-associated TCR beta chains recognize cytomegalovirus antigens.

Library preparation was by the immunoSEQ multiplex PCR assay. The multiplex PCR relied on a mix of 60 forward primers for TCR Vbeta segments and 13 reverse primers for TCR Jbeta segments. Amplification of the CDR3 region of rearranged TCR beta genes was performed with a multiplex PCR assay on genomic DNA. On the Illumina HiSeq System, the amplified TCR beta libraries were sequenced as 87-base-pair reads. In the original analysis: Across the 500 to 750 repertoires, a later analysis counted approximately 83 million unique TCR beta chains, roughly 11 million of which were shared by at least two donors. Raw reads were error-corrected and collapsed into unique sequences by a nearest-neighbor algorithm in which closely related sequences were merged to remove PCR and sequencing errors. Alignment of CDR3 sequences to IMGT reference sequences was used to assign V, D and J gene segments. For a sequence to be retained, a match of at least six nucleotides to both a V gene segment and a J gene segment was required. Rearrangements were classified as productive when the CDR3 lacked stop codons and remained in frame with V and J, and all other rearrangements were classified as non-productive. Following IMGT convention, CDR3 was defined as the stretch from the second conserved V-encoded cysteine up to the conserved J-encoded phenylalanine. The earlier analysis of some 550 of the donors excluded any sequence lacking an unambiguous match to a single V gene segment. An earlier analysis of almost 600 of the donors classified V segments as functional when productive rearrangements were above 56.7% and as segregating when the standard deviation between donors was above 5%. A statistical classification framework was built for diagnosing cytomegalovirus status from the catalog of TCR beta chain sequences. In a later analysis, TCR nucleotide sequences were compared against IMGT/GENE-DB human TR gene sequences so that V and J genes could be assigned. The TCRdist pipeline was used in a later analysis to assign CDR3 sequences and most-parsimonious VDJ recombination scenarios. In a later analysis, each TCR beta chain was defined by its CDR3 amino acid sequence together with its V-gene family, and reads lacking a unique V-gene family were excluded. In a later analysis, several hundred highly shared, low-generation-probability nucleotide sequences were removed to address suspected cross-contamination and a sequencing artifact. For each public chain, a later analysis derived a clonal expansion index from normalized ranks of inferred template counts within each repertoire. A later analysis computed generation probabilities with a VDJ recombination model fitted to out-of-frame rearrangements, and checked the results against IGoR. Hypergeometric tests were used in a later analysis to score TCR-TCR, TCR-HLA and TCR-CMV co-occurrence, with a repertoire-size bias correction applied to the TCR pairs. False discovery rates were estimated in a later analysis by permuting HLA or CMV assignments 20 times. In a later analysis, co-occurring TCRs were grouped using DBSCAN, with TCRdist sequence similarity added in when clustering inside HLA-allele-positive subsets. For co-occurrence clustering, repertoires with fewer than 30,000 or more than 120,000 public chains were excluded, along with five repertoires with anomalous nucleotide sharing. TCRdb obtained this table from immuneACCESS and retained in-frame rearrangements with V and J assigned. These tables miss some clones; where compared with another copy, unresolved V genes account for less than half of the shortfall, and the remainder is unexplained. The DNA gave D and trimming, while V, J and clone size come from that table. This sample has about 210,000 clones in its table, and 75% to 80% of those were observed once. Together, the top ten hold 1.5% to 2% of the sample.

About this clone: Its recognized antigen is unknown. Nothing much larger sits one base from this clone, and base qualities are not available.

The CDR1 and CDR2 encoded by the germline V gene are LGHNA and YNFKEQ. From the cysteine through the phenylalanine, the CDR3 covers 14 amino acids. The kept DNA is CDR3 alone, 42 bases in frame from the first base. The V end gives up 5 bases and the J end 7 bases, leaving 5 bases in the junction not matched to a gene. The cohort consisted of 650 to 700 healthy bone marrow donors. At the time of sampling, every cohort member was nominally healthy, though immune exposures that went unrecorded were likely present. The donor was CMV seronegative and belonged to the group of over 350 seronegative cohort members. Each donor provided a peripheral blood sample, and peripheral blood mononuclear cells were used for TCR beta sequencing. Genomic DNA was extracted from the blood cell samples with the Qiagen DNeasy Blood Extraction Kit.

What was sequenced was PBMCs. Here the chain combines TRBV4-2 and TRBJ1-4, and 9 junctional nucleotides match TRBD1. This TCR came from a male donor in good health and CMV-seronegative. This receptor has the CDR3 CASSTDRGSEKLFF. The nucleotide sequence is TGTGCCAGCAGCACGGACAGGGGAAGTGAAAAACTGTTTTTT.